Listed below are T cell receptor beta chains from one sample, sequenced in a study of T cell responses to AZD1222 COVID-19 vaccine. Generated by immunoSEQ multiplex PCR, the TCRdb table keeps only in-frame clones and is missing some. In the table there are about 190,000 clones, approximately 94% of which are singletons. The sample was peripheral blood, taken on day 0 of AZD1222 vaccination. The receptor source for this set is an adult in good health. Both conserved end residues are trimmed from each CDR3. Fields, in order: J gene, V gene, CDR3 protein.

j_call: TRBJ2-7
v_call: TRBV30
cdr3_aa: AWAKGGPPYEQY

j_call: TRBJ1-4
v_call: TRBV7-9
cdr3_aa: ASSPDEKLF

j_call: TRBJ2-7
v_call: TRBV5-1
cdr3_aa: ASGPGSSYEQY

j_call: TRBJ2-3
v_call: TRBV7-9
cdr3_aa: ASSFPGAGGKSTDTQY

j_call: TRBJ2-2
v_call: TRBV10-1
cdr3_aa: ASSRDRVNTGELF

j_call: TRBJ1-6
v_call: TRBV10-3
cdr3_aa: AISKAGADSPLH

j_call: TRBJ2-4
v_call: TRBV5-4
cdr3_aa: ASSSWGRKDIQY

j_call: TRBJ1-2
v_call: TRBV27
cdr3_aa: ASSSTTTNYGYT

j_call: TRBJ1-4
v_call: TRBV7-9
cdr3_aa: ASSSQRGVEKLF

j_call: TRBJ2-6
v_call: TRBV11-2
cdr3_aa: ASSPDRYSGANVLT

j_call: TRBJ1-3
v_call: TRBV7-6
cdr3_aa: ASSAMTGGSGNTIY

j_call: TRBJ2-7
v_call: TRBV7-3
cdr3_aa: ASSWDRGYEQY

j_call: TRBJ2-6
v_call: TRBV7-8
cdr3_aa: ASSRTGSGANVLT

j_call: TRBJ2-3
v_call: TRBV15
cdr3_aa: ATSRDGGTSGSYTQY

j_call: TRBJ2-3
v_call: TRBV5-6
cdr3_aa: ASSSISGRTTQY

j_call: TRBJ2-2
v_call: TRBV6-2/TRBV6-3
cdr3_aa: ASSYVKSGELF

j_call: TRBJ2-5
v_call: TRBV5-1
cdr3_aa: ASSSTSIRKETQY

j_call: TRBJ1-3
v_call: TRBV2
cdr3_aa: ASSEKGIGYTIY

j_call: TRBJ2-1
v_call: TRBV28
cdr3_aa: ASIRGDRAMDEQF

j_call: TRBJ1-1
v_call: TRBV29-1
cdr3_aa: SVYPSTGGLNTEAF

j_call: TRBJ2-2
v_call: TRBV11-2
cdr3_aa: ASSLGSGANTGELF

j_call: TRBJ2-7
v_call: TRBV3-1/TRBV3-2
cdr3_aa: ASSQRFACVEQY

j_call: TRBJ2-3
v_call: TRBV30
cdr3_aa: AWSGQGANTQY

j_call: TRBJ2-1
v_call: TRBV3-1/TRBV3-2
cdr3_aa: ASSHDRYNEQF

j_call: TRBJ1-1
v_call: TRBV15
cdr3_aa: ATSREAGDTEAF

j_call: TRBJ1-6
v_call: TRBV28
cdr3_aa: ASSLYDGSNSPLH

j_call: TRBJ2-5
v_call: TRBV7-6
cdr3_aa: ASSLARQGIVETQY

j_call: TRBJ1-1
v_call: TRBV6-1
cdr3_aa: ASSEAVRGTEAF

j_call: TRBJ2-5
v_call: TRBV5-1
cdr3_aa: ASSLGAGGETQY

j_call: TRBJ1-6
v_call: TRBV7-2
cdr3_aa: ASSSGGLGNSPLH

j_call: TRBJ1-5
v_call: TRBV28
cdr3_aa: ASSPWRANYNQPQH

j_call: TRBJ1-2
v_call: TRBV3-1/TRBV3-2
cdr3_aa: ASSQVTDYGYT

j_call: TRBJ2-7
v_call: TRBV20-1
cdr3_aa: SAGTQYEQY

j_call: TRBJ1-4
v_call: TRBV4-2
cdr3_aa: ASSQGQLNSRELF

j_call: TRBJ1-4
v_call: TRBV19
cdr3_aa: ASSIGTAPNEKLF

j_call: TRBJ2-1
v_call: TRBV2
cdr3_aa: ASSEGRLYYNEQF

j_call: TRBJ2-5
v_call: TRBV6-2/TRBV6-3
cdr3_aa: ASSFSDSQY

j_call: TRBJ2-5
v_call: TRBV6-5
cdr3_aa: ASIRDRGQQTQY

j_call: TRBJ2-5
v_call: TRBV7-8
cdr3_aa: ACGSSETQY

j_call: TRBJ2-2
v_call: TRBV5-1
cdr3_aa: ASSRTALNTGELF

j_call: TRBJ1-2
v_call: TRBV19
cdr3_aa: ASSIGGGYGYT

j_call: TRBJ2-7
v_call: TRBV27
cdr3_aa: ASSPRLAGLYEQY

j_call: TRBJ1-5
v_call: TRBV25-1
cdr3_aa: ASSRGSNQPQH

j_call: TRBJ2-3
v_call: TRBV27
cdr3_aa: ASSLADTQY

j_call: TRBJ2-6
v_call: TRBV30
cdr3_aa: AWTRSISGANVLT

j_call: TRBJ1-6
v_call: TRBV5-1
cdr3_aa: ASSSQGVSNSPLH